The rows below give T cell receptor beta chains drawn from one sample of a study of blood T cell repertoires in COVID-19. Sequencing used immunoSEQ multiplex PCR; TCRdb keeps in-frame clones, though not all of them. The data contain fewer than 90,000 clones, around 90% of them seen just once; the ten biggest clones take up roughly 15%. Specimen: peripheral blood. The receptors were sampled from a male donor with acute or convalescent COVID-19. CDR3s include the opening cysteine and the closing phenylalanine or tryptophan. A D gene is named only where the DNA matches it firmly. Only part of the rows carry a size: once, few, many, or a class if the clone is expanded.

TRBJ1-1,TRBD1,TRBV19,.,TGTGCCAGTTCCGCCGGGACAGGGGGCCCGAACACTGAAGCTTTCTTT,CASSAGTGGPNTEAFF
TRBJ1-3,.,TRBV19,once,TGTGCCAGTAGTACCCTAAGGACAGTCTCTGGAAACACCATATATTTT,CASSTLRTVSGNTIYF
TRBJ2-7,.,TRBV12-3/TRBV12-4,few,TGTGCCAGCAGTCCGGCGGCCTCCTACGAGCAGTACTTC,CASSPAASYEQYF
TRBJ1-2,.,TRBV25-1,.,TGTGCCAGCAGTGAATCTGGAAAGGGGGAATTGGGCTACACCTTC,CASSESGKGELGYTF
TRBJ2-2,TRBD1,TRBV5-1,.,TGCGCCAGTCGACAGGGGAACACCGGGGAGCTGTTTTTT,CASRQGNTGELFF
TRBJ1-5,.,TRBV7-2,.,TGTGCCAGCAGACGTGGTGGGGGCCCCAACAATCAGCCCCAGCATTTT,CASRRGGGPNNQPQHF
TRBJ2-5,TRBD2,TRBV5-1,.,TGCGCCAGCAGCCCGGGGAGGGAGCAAGAGACCCAGTACTTC,CASSPGREQETQYF
TRBJ1-4,TRBD1,TRBV18,.,TGTGCCAGCTCACCCCCCGGGACAGGGGAAGAAAAACTGTTTTTT,CASSPPGTGEEKLFF
TRBJ2-3,.,TRBV10-3,.,TGTGCCATCAGTGAGACAGGGCCTAGCACAGATACGCAGTATTTT,CAISETGPSTDTQYF
TRBJ2-3,TRBD1,TRBV27,.,TGTGCCAGCAGTTTTTCCAACAGGGGCGGGAGCACAGATACGCAGTATTTT,CASSFSNRGGSTDTQYF
TRBJ2-5,TRBD2,TRBV7-9,.,TGTGCCAGCAGCCGATTGTCGGGTGGACTAGCGGGGGGGCCCGAGACCCAGTACTTC,CASSRLSGGLAGGPETQYF
TRBJ2-7,TRBD1,TRBV6-5,.,TGTGCCAGCATGGACAGGATCTACGAGCAGTACTTC,CASMDRIYEQYF
TRBJ1-4,.,TRBV6-6,.,TGTGCCAGCAGTTACATGGGGCAGGAAAAACTGTTTTTT,CASSYMGQEKLFF
TRBJ1-5,TRBD1,TRBV6-5,.,TGTGCCAGCAGCCTGACAGGGGGTTATCAGCCCCAGCATTTT,CASSLTGGYQPQHF
TRBJ1-2,.,TRBV5-6,.,TGTGCCAGCAGCTTGGTGCAAACACCTAACTATGGCTACACCTTC,CASSLVQTPNYGYTF
TRBJ2-2,TRBD2,TRBV7-6,.,TGTGCCAGCAGCTCCACAGCGGGGCAGAACACCGGGGAGCTGTTTTTT,CASSSTAGQNTGELFF
TRBJ2-1,.,TRBV30,.,TGTGCCTGGAGTGGGGGCAGCCCATCCTACAATGAGCAGTTCTTC,CAWSGGSPSYNEQFF
TRBJ2-1,TRBD2,TRBV6-1,.,TGTGCCAGCAGTGAAGCGTGGGGGGGTGGCAATGAGCAGTTCTTC,CASSEAWGGGNEQFF
TRBJ2-1,.,TRBV11-2,.,TGTGCCAGCAGCCCCTTGGCGGGGGAGCAGTTCTTC,CASSPLAGEQFF
TRBJ1-1,.,TRBV19,.,TGTGCCAGTAGTATAGATCCGAGGAGGCGAAAAGATATGAACACTGAAGCTTTCTTT,CASSIDPRRRKDMNTEAFF
TRBJ2-7,.,TRBV3-1/TRBV3-2,.,TGTGCCAGCAGCCCGGTCGGGGGTCCCTACGAGCAGTACTTC,CASSPVGGPYEQYF
TRBJ2-1,TRBD2,TRBV7-3,.,TGTGCCAGCAGCTTAGATGCTAGACGACTAGCGGGGGGTCGAAGCGGTGAGCAGTTCTTC,CASSLDARRLAGGRSGEQFF
TRBJ2-5,.,TRBV7-9,.,TGTGCCAGCAGCCCCATCTGGGGCAGGGTGACCCAGTACTTC,CASSPIWGRVTQYF
TRBJ1-1,TRBD1,TRBV5-1,.,TGCGCCAGCAGCCCGCAGACAGGGGGCGGAGGTACTGAAGCTTTCTTT,CASSPQTGGGGTEAFF
TRBJ1-5,.,TRBV19,once,TGTGCCAGTAGTGGCTCCAGCAATCAGCCCCAGCATTTT,CASSGSSNQPQHF
TRBJ2-2,.,TRBV25-1,.,TGTGCCAGCAGTGAATATAGAGGGAAGGGGGAGCTGTTTTTT,CASSEYRGKGELFF
TRBJ1-1,.,TRBV11-2,.,TGTGCCAGCAGCTTACGGGGGAATGAAGCTTTCTTT,CASSLRGNEAFF